This T cell receptor beta chain appears in the sequencing data of a study of blood T cell repertoires in COVID-19. The wider study: Both acute and convalescent COVID-19 samples were obtained from the United States, Italy and Spain. The analysed material was cDNA or gDNA that came from T cells, B-cell-depleted T cells, or PBMCs.

V was shortened by 8 bases and J by 2 bases, with 13 bases between the two germline ends. The CDR3 has 14 residues. Germline V gene lookup returns CDR1 LNHDA and CDR2 SQIVND (reference sequence). Sequenced by immunoSEQ multiplex PCR; TCRdb stores in-frame clones only, minus some. The table includes fewer than 300,000 clones, more than 75% detected once. Across 20 to 25 US areas, participants ranged in age from roughly 18 to 89 years. Cohort assignment relied on participant-reported clinical history. The sequencing input was PBMCs or T cells enriched from blood (not recorded which). This chain connects TRBV19 to TRBJ1-3, with D hard to call. This clonotype was sampled from a woman in her forties with acute COVID-19. Here the CDR3 DNA reads TGTGCCAGTCACCCGGTACTACCTGGAAACACCATATATTTT. It codes for CASHPVLPGNTIYF.